This T cell receptor (beta chain) was found in a study of T cells expressing NK-cell markers (dated by TCRdb to 2020 to 2022). In the study overall: In sorted CD3+CD56+NKG2C+, CD3+CD56+NKG2C- and CD3+CD56-NKG2C+ T-cell subsets from several donors, TCR beta-chain repertoires were profiled. Libraries were sequenced as 2 x 150 bp reads on Illumina HiSeq 2000/2500, MiSeq or NextSeq. Among the eight sequenced donors, only one was HCMV-seronegative, while the other seven were HCMV-seropositive. The eight sequenced donors were randomly selected healthy volunteers, three men and five women. What the authors observed across the whole study: Those dominant clonotypes were again the most abundant among CD3+CD56-NKG2C+ cells in a few donors, at about 28.3-60.1%. In several donors, the dominant CD3+CD56+NKG2C+ clonotypes were found to rank among the top 10 CD8+ clonotypes and to make up 1.0-7.0% of CD8+ T cells. Whether the expanded NKG2C-expressing T cell clones were specific for HCMV antigens remained unclear.

Sequencing instrument: Illumina HiSeq 2000. TCR beta cDNA libraries were prepared using 5'RACE template switching, which introduced a universal primer site and unique molecular identifiers. Synthesis of cDNA was primed from the TCR beta constant segment and was followed by two consecutive PCR amplification steps. Concerning the study's data processing: Reads were demultiplexed and grouped by UMI with MIGEC, and clonotypes were assembled and quantified with MiTCR. Only TCR cDNA sequences supported by at least two reads were kept to exclude erroneous sequences. Downstream repertoire analysis used the tcR package, and clonotypes were matched across fractions by CDR3 nucleotide sequence plus V segment. VDJmatch was used to annotate antigen specificity against VDJdb, with one amino acid substitution allowed in CDR3. TCRdb reprocessed the reads, so every CDR3 protein sequence counts as one entry and DNA is not shown. TCRdb, rather than the study authors, made the V and J calls. This sample's records show about 260,000 distinct CDR3 sequences. The ten top clones hold around 4.2% of the sample.

In the case of this clonotype: Which antigen it targets is not known.

Reading the germline V gene gives CDR1 WSHSY and CDR2 SAAADI. Its CDR3 holds 12 amino acids, cysteine through phenylalanine. No coding sequence is recorded. To determine HCMV serostatus, a commercial ELISA kit was used to detect HCMV-specific IgG in serum. Peripheral blood mononuclear cells were isolated from blood by Ficoll density gradient centrifugation. The receptor chain draws on TRBV10-2 and TRBJ2-1. The sample comprised blood T cells: a sorted CD56 or NKG2C T cell subset, CD4+ or CD8+ T cells, or bulk PBMC T cells (not recorded which). This receptor was taken from a woman between 18 and 75 years old in good health. The CDR3 amino acid sequence is: CASSERSDEQFF.